A selection of T cell receptor beta chains follows, all from one sample in a study of identical twins. In TCRdb, the 5' RACE reads were re-called with MiXCR into one record per CDR3 protein. The repertoire includes fewer than 250,000 distinct CDR3 sequences, 7.5% of them detected once, and more than 1.5% sits in the top ten. The same data also contributed to another study, on yellow fever vaccine responses in identical twins.

Sequencing was carried out using memory (CD45RO+) T cells sorted from blood. These receptors all come from a young woman in good health. Both conserved end residues are part of each CDR3. D genes are given only for firm matches. The size entry is marked missing in some rows and otherwise reads once, few, many or a size class.

J: TRBJ1-5
size: many
V: TRBV12-3/TRBV12-4
D: -
DNA: TGTGCCAGCAGTTCAGGGGGCAATCAGCCCCAGCATTTT
CDR3: CASSSGGNQPQHF

J: TRBJ2-3
size: -
V: TRBV30
D: -
DNA: TGTGCCTGGAGTGTGAAGGGAGATACGCAGTATTTT
CDR3: CAWSVKGDTQYF

J: TRBJ2-1
size: few
V: TRBV7-3
D: -
DNA: TGTGCCAGCAGCTTAAATCCCACCTCCTACAATGAGCAGTTCTTC
CDR3: CASSLNPTSYNEQFF

J: TRBJ2-5
size: -
V: TRBV25-1
D: TRBD1
DNA: TGTGCCAGCAGTGAATGGACAGGGAAGGAGACCCAGTACTTC
CDR3: CASSEWTGKETQYF

J: TRBJ1-6
size: many
V: TRBV28
D: -
DNA: TGTGCCAGCAGTTTGTACAGGAGGAAAAATTCACCCCTCCACTTT
CDR3: CASSLYRRKNSPLHF

J: TRBJ2-1
size: -
V: TRBV6-4
D: -
DNA: TGTGCCAGCAGTGGACTCCAGGGCGGTGAGCAGTTCTTC
CDR3: CASSGLQGGEQFF

J: TRBJ2-3
size: few
V: TRBV28
D: -
DNA: TGTGCCAGCAGGGAACAGGGAAGACCCACAGATACGCAGTATTTT
CDR3: CASREQGRPTDTQYF

J: TRBJ2-1
size: few
V: TRBV18
D: TRBD1
DNA: TGTGCCAGCTCACCGAGACAGGGGGTCAATGAGCAGTTCTTC
CDR3: CASSPRQGVNEQFF

J: TRBJ2-7
size: many
V: TRBV27
D: -
DNA: TGTGCCAGCAGTTTATCTCCAGGGACAAACGAGCAGTACTTC
CDR3: CASSLSPGTNEQYF

J: TRBJ2-2
size: many
V: TRBV7-2
D: -
DNA: TGTGCCAGCAGCTTAGTTTGGGGCACCGGGGAGCTGTTTTTT
CDR3: CASSLVWGTGELFF

J: TRBJ2-5
size: -
V: TRBV15
D: -
DNA: TGTGCCACCAGCAGAGGTTCGGGGAATGGGGAGACCCAGTACTTC
CDR3: CATSRGSGNGETQYF

J: TRBJ2-3
size: few
V: TRBV4-3
D: -
DNA: TGCGCCAGCAGCCAAGATACGATAGCGGCAGATACGCAGTATTTT
CDR3: CASSQDTIAADTQYF

J: TRBJ2-3
size: many
V: TRBV7-7
D: -
DNA: TGTGCTAGCAGCTTAGGTGGGGGGACAGGCACAGATACGCAGTATTTT
CDR3: CASSLGGGTGTDTQYF

J: TRBJ2-4
size: many
V: TRBV20-1
D: TRBD2
DNA: TGCAGTGCTAGAGATTCTAGCGGGATCGACATTCAGTACTTC
CDR3: CSARDSSGIDIQYF

J: TRBJ1-1
size: few
V: TRBV5-1
D: -
DNA: TGCGCCAGCAGCTTAGGACAACTCTACACTGAAGCTTTCTTT
CDR3: CASSLGQLYTEAFF

J: TRBJ1-2
size: many
V: TRBV4-1
D: -
DNA: TGCGCCAGCAGCCAAGGGGATCGTCGTAGGGACTATGGCTACACCTTC
CDR3: CASSQGDRRRDYGYTF

J: TRBJ2-2
size: many
V: TRBV5-1
D: -
DNA: TGCGCCAGCAGCTTCGGGTTAACCGGGGAGCTGTTTTTT
CDR3: CASSFGLTGELFF

J: TRBJ2-1
size: many
V: TRBV12-3/TRBV12-4
D: -
DNA: TGTGCCAGCAGTTTATTTTTGGATGAGCAGTTCTTC
CDR3: CASSLFLDEQFF

J: TRBJ2-3
size: many
V: TRBV6-4
D: TRBD2
DNA: TGTGCCGAGGGAAGCGGGAGATCCACAGATACGCAGTATTTT
CDR3: CAEGSGRSTDTQYF

J: TRBJ1-2
size: few
V: TRBV10-2
D: -
DNA: TGCGCCAGCAGCGGCACTAGGGGGACTCTCATTGGCTACACCTTC
CDR3: CASSGTRGTLIGYTF

J: TRBJ2-7
size: few
V: TRBV9
D: -
DNA: TGTGCCAGCAGCGTAGCCCGTCTAGGCGAGCAGTACTTC
CDR3: CASSVARLGEQYF

J: TRBJ2-7
size: many
V: TRBV28
D: TRBD1
DNA: TGTGCCAGCAGCCCACGGACAGGGGAATCCTACGAGCAGTACTTC
CDR3: CASSPRTGESYEQYF

J: TRBJ1-6
size: -
V: TRBV6-1
D: TRBD1
DNA: TGTGCCAGCAAGGGGGCTCCGTCGAGCACCCTCCACTTT
CDR3: CASKGAPSSTLHF

J: TRBJ2-7
size: many
V: TRBV28
D: -
DNA: TGTGCCAGCAGGCGGGGACACGAGCAGTACTTC
CDR3: CASRRGHEQYF

J: TRBJ1-2
size: many
V: TRBV12-3/TRBV12-4
D: TRBD1
DNA: TGTGCCAGCAGTGGACAGGGAGTACCCTACACCTTC
CDR3: CASSGQGVPYTF

J: TRBJ1-1
size: many
V: TRBV10-2
D: TRBD1
DNA: TGCGCCAGCAGTGAGGGTTGGACAGGGAGAACTGAAGCTTTCTTT
CDR3: CASSEGWTGRTEAFF

J: TRBJ2-1
size: medium-sized
V: TRBV7-9
D: TRBD2
DNA: TGTGCCAGCAGCTCTACCGGACTAGTTGATAATGAGCAGTTCTTC
CDR3: CASSSTGLVDNEQFF

J: TRBJ2-7
size: -
V: TRBV18
D: -
DNA: TGTGCCAGCTCACCACCGTCCGGAGCCGGGGGCGAGCAGTACTTC
CDR3: CASSPPSGAGGEQYF

J: TRBJ2-7
size: once
V: TRBV27
D: -
DNA: TGTGCCAGCATGTTAACAGGGCAGCACGAGCAGTACTTC
CDR3: CASMLTGQHEQYF

J: TRBJ2-5
size: -
V: TRBV25-1
D: TRBD2
DNA: TGTGCCAGCAGTGGAGTAGCGGGGGAAGAGACCCAGTACTTC
CDR3: CASSGVAGEETQYF

J: TRBJ1-1
size: many
V: TRBV6-1
D: TRBD1
DNA: TGTGCCAGCAGGCGGACAGGGGCGAACACTGAAGCTTTCTTT
CDR3: CASRRTGANTEAFF

J: TRBJ2-3
size: few
V: TRBV24-1
D: TRBD1
DNA: TGTGCCACCAGTATCAAGGGACAGGGCACAGATACGCAGTATTTT
CDR3: CATSIKGQGTDTQYF

J: TRBJ1-6
size: many
V: TRBV12-3/TRBV12-4
D: -
DNA: TGTGCCAGCAGTCGGCAGGGGTATAATTCACCCCTCCACTTT
CDR3: CASSRQGYNSPLHF

J: TRBJ1-1
size: many
V: TRBV5-1
D: TRBD1
DNA: TGCGCCAGCAGCTCGGGACAGGGAAAGGTCACTGAAGCTTTCTTT
CDR3: CASSSGQGKVTEAFF

J: TRBJ2-7
size: -
V: TRBV20-1
D: TRBD2
DNA: TGCAGTGCGCTGGGACTAGCGGGAGGGTACGAGCAGTACTTC
CDR3: CSALGLAGGYEQYF

J: TRBJ2-5
size: many
V: TRBV5-1
D: -
DNA: TGCGCCAGCAGCATCAGGGACCAAGAGACCCAGTACTTC
CDR3: CASSIRDQETQYF

J: TRBJ1-4
size: many
V: TRBV24-1
D: TRBD1
DNA: TGTGCCACCAGTGATTGGACAGGGGAAAAACTGTTTTTT
CDR3: CATSDWTGEKLFF

J: TRBJ2-1
size: many
V: TRBV7-9
D: -
DNA: TGTGCCAGCAGCTCCCCCGTTGGACGGATACACAATGAGCAGTTCTTC
CDR3: CASSSPVGRIHNEQFF

J: TRBJ2-5
size: many
V: TRBV6-5
D: TRBD2
DNA: TGTGCCAGCAGTTACTCGGGGGGGGTAGAGACCCAGTACTTC
CDR3: CASSYSGGVETQYF

J: TRBJ2-4
size: -
V: TRBV7-8
D: -
DNA: TGTGCCAGCAGCTTAGAAGTAGGGTCCAAAAACATTCAGTACTTC
CDR3: CASSLEVGSKNIQYF

J: TRBJ2-3
size: -
V: TRBV9
D: TRBD2
DNA: TGTGCCAGCAGCGTATTGAGCGGGGAAACAGATACGCAGTATTTT
CDR3: CASSVLSGETDTQYF

J: TRBJ2-5
size: -
V: TRBV7-2
D: TRBD2
DNA: TGTGCCAGCAGTTCCCCATTCCTGGCGGGAGGGCCGGAGACCCAGTACTTC
CDR3: CASSSPFLAGGPETQYF

J: TRBJ1-4
size: -
V: TRBV5-1
D: -
DNA: TGCGCCAGCAGCCCCGGGCCCTCTGATCAGTTTAATGAAAAACTGTTTTTT
CDR3: CASSPGPSDQFNEKLFF

J: TRBJ2-1
size: few
V: TRBV20-1
D: TRBD2
DNA: TGCAGTGCTGACGAGGGACTAGCGGATGAGCAGTTCTTC
CDR3: CSADEGLADEQFF

J: TRBJ2-1
size: many
V: TRBV20-1
D: TRBD2
DNA: TGCAGTGCTAGTCTCCTAGCGGGAGGGCCGCACAATGAGCAGTTCTTC
CDR3: CSASLLAGGPHNEQFF

J: TRBJ1-2
size: few
V: TRBV24-1
D: TRBD1
DNA: TGTGCCACCAGTGATACCGGGACAGGGGGTTATGGCTACACCTTC
CDR3: CATSDTGTGGYGYTF

J: TRBJ1-5
size: few
V: TRBV6-1
D: TRBD1
DNA: TGTGCCAGCAAGGGGGACAGATTAGGAAATCAGCCCCAGCATTTT
CDR3: CASKGDRLGNQPQHF

J: TRBJ1-1
size: many
V: TRBV4-3
D: TRBD1
DNA: TGCGCCAGCAGCGCCTACAGGGGATCCACTGAAGCTTTCTTT
CDR3: CASSAYRGSTEAFF

J: TRBJ2-1
size: -
V: TRBV7-3
D: -
DNA: TGTGCCAGCAGCTCCCAACCGGCGGGGCTCTCCTACAATGAGCAGTTCTTC
CDR3: CASSSQPAGLSYNEQFF

J: TRBJ2-2
size: -
V: TRBV30
D: -
DNA: TGTGCCTGGAGTGTACAACTCACCGGGGAGCTGTTTTTT
CDR3: CAWSVQLTGELFF